This T cell receptor (beta chain) was captured in a study of radiation and T cells in renal cell carcinoma. Clones were sequenced by immunoSEQ multiplex PCR, and TCRdb holds only the in-frame ones, with some missing. The sample records about 74,000 clones, 80% to 90% being singletons. Noted time point: blood 4 weeks post-SBRT, at nephrectomy. Specified treatment: 15 Gy SBRT to primary tumor, nephrectomy 4 weeks later. After SBRT, blood was collected at 2 and 4 weeks, plus baseline. General study points: From baseline, blood top tumor clonotypes peaked at 2 weeks post-radiation.

Trimming took off 6 bases at V and 0 bases at J, with 3 bases between the two ends. This CDR3 is built from 12 residues. Germline V lookup: CDR1 MDHEN, CDR2 SYDVKM. In the case of this clone: The antigen remains undetermined.

Sequences were derived from blood, sampled from a patient whose treatment included radiotherapy and nephrectomy. This receptor was identified in an older woman with renal cell carcinoma. This chain uses TRBV28 with TRBJ2-1; D not resolved. CDR3 sequence: CASRSSYNEQFF. The CDR3 DNA reads TGTGCCAGCAGGTCCTCCTACAATGAGCAGTTCTTC.